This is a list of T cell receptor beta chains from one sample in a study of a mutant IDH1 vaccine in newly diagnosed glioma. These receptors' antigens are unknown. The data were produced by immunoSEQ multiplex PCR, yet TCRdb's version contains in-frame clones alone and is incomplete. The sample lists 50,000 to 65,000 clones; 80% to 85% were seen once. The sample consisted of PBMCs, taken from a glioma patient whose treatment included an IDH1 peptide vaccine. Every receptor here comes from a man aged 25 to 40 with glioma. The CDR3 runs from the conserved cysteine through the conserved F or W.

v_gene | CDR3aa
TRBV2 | CASNQGQGAYTEAFF
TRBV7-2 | CASSLGLAPDTQYF
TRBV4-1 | CASSQDYGKTDTQYF
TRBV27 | CASSSRTGLENTEAFF
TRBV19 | CASSERGETQYF
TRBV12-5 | CATGPGTNTEAFF
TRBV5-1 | CASSLVETQYF
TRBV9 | CASSARPPGQPYNEQFF
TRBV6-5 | CASSYKRAYGYTF
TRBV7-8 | CASKGRSIYEQYF
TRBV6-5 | CASRRDRGITEAFF
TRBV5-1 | CASSGTGSTDTQYF
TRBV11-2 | CASSEITGFWNTGELFF
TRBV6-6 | CASVTGQGTYEQYF
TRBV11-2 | CASSLVAGSGANVLTF
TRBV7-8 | CASSLHGFVGANVLTF
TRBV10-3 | CAISESDMGTDTQYF
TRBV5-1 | CASSVTSGGIYEQYF
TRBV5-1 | CASSLDGQRRNTEAFF
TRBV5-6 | CASSLRESTGYTF
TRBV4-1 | CASSQTGTGEAEAFF
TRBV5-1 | CASSLAVGQGFQETQYF